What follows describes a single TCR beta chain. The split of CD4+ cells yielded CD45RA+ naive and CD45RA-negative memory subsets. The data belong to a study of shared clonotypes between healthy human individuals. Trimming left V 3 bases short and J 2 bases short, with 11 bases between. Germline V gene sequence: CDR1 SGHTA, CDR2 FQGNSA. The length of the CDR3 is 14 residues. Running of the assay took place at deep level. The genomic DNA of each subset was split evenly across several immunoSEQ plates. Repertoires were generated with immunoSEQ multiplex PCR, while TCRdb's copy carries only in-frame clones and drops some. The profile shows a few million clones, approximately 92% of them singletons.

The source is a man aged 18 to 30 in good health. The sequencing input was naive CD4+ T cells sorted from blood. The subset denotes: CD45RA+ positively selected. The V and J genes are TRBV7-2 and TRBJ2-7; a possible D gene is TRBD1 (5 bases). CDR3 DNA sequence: TGTGCCAGCAGCTTGAAGACAGAAACCTACGAGCAGTACTTC. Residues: CASSLKTETYEQYF.